This entry lists 3 T cell receptor beta chains sequenced from one sample in a study of tumor and adjacent non-tumor tissue in lung cancer. A modified ARM-PCR protocol with three rounds of nested PCR amplified TCRbeta. TCRdb reanalysed the multiplex PCR reads using MiXCR and keeps one entry per CDR3 protein. The sample has about 67,000 distinct CDR3 sequences, roughly 77% seen once; the top ten hold less than 50%. No cell sorting was done before RNA was extracted from the tissue. Distant lung tissue was collected more than 3 cm away from the tumor edge. Source material: distant non-tumor lung tissue. The receptors were sampled from a man aged 60 to 75 with non-small cell lung cancer.

The rearrangement uses TRBV12-3 or TRBV12-4 and TRBJ1-5; tentatively, D is TRBD1 (5 bases). V was cut by 6 bases and J by 5 bases, with 20 bases left in between. CDR3 length: 16 amino acids. As DNA, the CDR3 is TGTGCCAGCAGCCCGCCGGACAAAGATAGTGATCAGCCCCAGCATTTT. Translation gives CASSPPDKDSDQPQHF.

A remark on this clonotype: A much larger clone differs from this one at a single base, so this may be a read error. V usage is TRBV28 and J usage is TRBJ2-1, with 9 positions matching TRBD2. J was trimmed by 10 bases and V by 6 bases; bases with no gene match: 7. There are 13 residues in the CDR3. Looked up from germline, CDR1 is MDHEN and CDR2 is SYDVKM. CDR3 region: CASRRLAVKEQFF. CDR3 bases: TGTGCCAGCAGAAGACTAGCGGTCAAAGAGCAGTTCTTC.

A note on this clonotype: One junction end does not reproduce the germline sequence, and a read error may be involved. The chain joins TRBV6-1 to TRBJ2-4, with TRBD2 matching over 7 bases. This CDR3 region has 17 residues. The germline CDR1 and CDR2 sequences are MNHNS and SASEGT. The CDR3 nucleotides are TGTGCCAGCAGTGAAGCGCCGGGAGGATCCGCCAAAGACATTCAGTACTTC. This gives the protein CASSEAPGGSAKDIQYF.